This TCR beta chain was profiled in a study of blood T cell repertoires in COVID-19. Original methodology: Amplifying reference gene primers gave estimates of nucleated cell counts. Produced via immunoSEQ multiplex PCR; TCRdb's table is partial and in-frame only. D and trimming come from the DNA, and the V and J calls and clone size come from that table. The top ten hold approximately 3.4% of the sample, which has roughly 100,000 clones, around 89% seen once. The CDR3 totals 15 residues. With 2 bases removed from V and 3 bases from J, the gap between germline ends came to 13 bases. CDR1 and CDR2 (germline): SGHVS, FQNEAQ.

Sequencing was done on a sample of peripheral blood. This chain links TRBV7-8 with TRBJ2-5; a possible D gene is TRBD1 (5 bases). This TCR was recovered from a woman aged 60-70 years with acute or convalescent COVID-19. The CDR3 DNA reads as TGTGCCAGCAGCTTAACGGCAGGGCGAGAAGAGACCCAGTACTTC. This translates into CASSLTAGREETQYF. The variable domain in full, with the rest retrieved from reference TRBV7-8 and TRBJ2-5, is GAGVSQSPRYKVAKRGQDVALRCDPISGHVSLFWYQQALGQGPEFLTYFQNEAQLDKSGLPSDRFFAERPEGSVSTLKIQRTQQEDSAVYLCASSLTAGREETQYFGPGTRLLVL.